Presented here are 21 T cell receptor beta chains from one specimen sequenced in a study of T cell changes during pregnancy in multiple sclerosis. Libraries were prepared by immunoSEQ multiplex PCR; TCRdb keeps only in-frame clonotypes and omits some of them. The sample consists of under 15,000 clones, around 83% of them appearing once. The material was CD8+ T cells from peripheral blood mononuclear cells, obtained in the second trimester of pregnancy. Receptor source: a female donor in good health, enrolled as a control in a pregnancy study.

The chain links TRBV27 to TRBJ1-4; D unclear. Trimming removed 4 bases from V and 8 bases from J, with 11 bases in between. The CDR3 has 13 residues. Germline-derived CDR1 and CDR2 are MNHEY and SMNVEV (reference sequence). CDR3 sequence: CASSWPGGEKLFF. In nucleotides, the CDR3 is TGTGCCAGCAGTTGGCCGGGTGGCGAAAAACTGTTTTTT.

The chain carries TRBV7-6 and TRBJ1-1; TRBD1 matches 8 bases. Unmatched junction bases numbered 10, after V lost 1 base and J lost 6 bases. The CDR3 has 16 amino acids. Germline V CDR1 and CDR2: SGHVS, FNYEAQ. CDR3 in DNA: TGTGCCAGCAGCTTAGGTTTGGGGACAGGAGTACCTGAAGCTTTCTTT. Its translation: CASSLGLGTGVPEAFF.

The table lists this clone with a count of one. The gene calls are TRBV5-1 and TRBJ2-7; 7 positions agree with TRBD1. J lost 2 bases, V lost 4 bases, and 6 bases had no gene match. Germline lookup yields CDR1 SGHRS and CDR2 YFSETQ. The CDR3 spans 14 residues. CDR3 in DNA: TGCGCCAGCAGCCTATGGGACAGAGCCTACGAGCAGTACTTC. Translation: CASSLWDRAYEQYF. Using reference TRBV5-1 and TRBJ2-7 for the parts outside the CDR3, the full variable domain is KAGVTQTPRYLIKTRGQQVTLSCSPISGHRSVSWYQQTPGQGLQFLFEYFSETQRNKGNFPGRFSGRQFSNSRSEMNVSTLELGDSALYLCASSLWDRAYEQYFGPGTRLTVT.

The CDR3 spells CASSPRIAGGSGSYNEQFF. The CDR3 nucleotides are TGTGCCAGCAGCCCACGGATAGCGGGGGGGTCGGGCTCCTACAATGAGCAGTTCTTC. The gene calls are TRBV7-2 and TRBJ2-1; 11 bases map to TRBD2. The CDR3 is 19 amino acids. The V gene end was trimmed by 5 bases and the J gene end by 0 bases; junction bases not matched to a gene: 12. The germline CDR1 and CDR2 sequences are SGHTA and FQGNSA.

The V call is TRBV27, the J call TRBJ2-5, with 12 bases lining up with TRBD2. Germline V CDR1 and CDR2: MNHEY, SMNVEV (reference sequence). V gave up 5 bases and J gave up 5 bases; unmatched junction bases: 6. The CDR3 is 15 amino acids. This chain's CDR3 is CASSGGLAGWETQYF. The CDR3 region has the DNA TGTGCCAGCAGTGGTGGACTAGCGGGATGGGAGACCCAGTACTTC.

The rearrangement joins TRBV14 to TRBJ2-1; D unclear. The germline CDR1 and CDR2 sequences are SGHDN and FVKESK. The V and J ends lost 0 bases and 2 bases respectively, with 8 bases between them. This CDR3 contains 15 residues. The CDR3: CASSQDDSPYNEQFF. The CDR3 DNA reads as TGTGCCAGCAGCCAAGATGATAGTCCCTACAATGAGCAGTTCTTC.

The chain recombines TRBV5-4 with TRBJ2-7, with 9 bases matching TRBD2. The V segment lost 2 bases and the J segment 2 bases; nucleotides outside the gene matches: 5. The CDR3 runs 15 residues. Germline V CDR1 and CDR2: SGHNT, YYREEE (reference sequence). The CDR3 coding sequence is TGTGCCAGCAGCTTAAAGCGGGGGGAAACCTACGAGCAGTACTTC. Translation: CASSLKRGETYEQYF. Looking up the rest from reference TRBV5-4 and TRBJ2-7 gives the full variable domain: ETGVTQSPTHLIKTRGQQVTLRCSSQSGHNTVSWYQQALGQGPQFIFQYYREEENGRGNFPPRFSGLQFPNYSSELNVNALELDDSALYLCASSLKRGETYEQYFGPGTRLTVT.

The chain couples TRBV6-1 to TRBJ2-1, with TRBD2 identical over 10 bases. Trimming cost V 5 bases and J 6 bases; bases outside gene matches: 7. This CDR3 spans 15 amino acids. CDR1 and CDR2 (germline): MNHNS, SASEGT. The CDR3 sequence: CASSTRTSGLNEQFF. CDR3 nucleotides: TGTGCCAGCAGTACTAGGACTAGCGGACTCAATGAGCAGTTCTTC.

The chain has TRBV4-3 and TRBJ2-2; TRBD1 aligns across 7 bases. CDR1 and CDR2 (germline): LGHNA, YSLEER. This CDR3 comprises 16 residues. After removal of 1 base from V and 4 bases from J, the junction contained 6 bases not matched to a gene. CDR3 sequence reads: CASSQGTGAGTGELFF. CDR3 nucleotide sequence: TGCGCCAGCAGCCAAGGAACAGGGGCGGGCACCGGGGAGCTGTTTTTT.

The chain couples TRBV16 to TRBJ2-1; 9 nucleotides agree with TRBD1. Germline CDR1 is KGHSY and CDR2 is FQNENV. This CDR3 has 15 amino acids. With V trimmed by 2 bases and J by 9 bases, 8 bases remained unmatched. This CDR3 reads CASSQGAGTGSEQFF. Here the CDR3 DNA reads TGTGCCAGCAGCCAAGGAGCCGGGACAGGGTCTGAGCAGTTCTTC.

This sequence joins TRBV2 and TRBJ1-2; D unclear. The V end was cut by 1 base, the J end by 3 bases, with 12 bases between. Germline values: CDR1 SNHLY, CDR2 FYNNEI. CDR3 length equals 15 residues. CDR3 DNA: TGTGCCAGCAGTGAAGTCGAGTTTCTCCACTATGGCTACACCTTC. This translates into CASSEVEFLHYGYTF.

Of note for this clone: At the DNA level, this CDR3 is encoded by other sequences in the same sample as well. The V gene is TRBV27, the J gene TRBJ2-1, with 14 bases matching TRBD2. V gave up 5 bases and J gave up 7 bases; unmatched junction bases: 4. The germline CDR1 and CDR2 sequences are MNHEY and SMNVEV (reference sequence). The CDR3 covers 15 residues. The CDR3 DNA is TGTGCCAGCAGTCGAGGGACTAGCGGGAGAAATGAGCAGTTCTTC. As protein: CASSRGTSGRNEQFF.

The V and J genes are TRBV4-3 and TRBJ2-7; 11 bases are shared with TRBD2. Germline-derived CDR1 and CDR2 are LGHNA and YSLEER. This CDR3 contains 18 residues. Trimming removed 0 bases from V and 1 base from J; junction bases left unmatched: 8. The CDR3 coding sequence is TGCGCCAGCAGCCAAGACCTAGCGGGGGGCCTACTTTCCTACGAGCAGTACTTC. It encodes CASSQDLAGGLLSYEQYF.

CDR3 in DNA: TGTGCCAGCAGCTCACCTACCTACGAGCAGTACTTC. Protein: CASSSPTYEQYF. This chain joins TRBV7-2 and TRBJ2-7; D not certain. The CDR3 contains 12 residues. Germline V gene sequence: CDR1 SGHTA, CDR2 FQGNSA. The germline V and J ends were trimmed by 4 bases and 2 bases, with 6 bases remaining between them. Variable domain in full (rest from reference TRBV7-2 and TRBJ2-7): GAGVSQSPSNKVTEKGKDVELRCDPISGHTALYWYRQSLGQGLEFLIYFQGNSAPDKSGLPSDRFSAERTGGSVSTLTIQRTQQEDSAVYLCASSSPTYEQYFGPGTRLTVT.

The rearrangement joins TRBV7-2 to TRBJ2-5; 11 positions match TRBD2. CDR3 length: 14 amino acids. Germline V gene data show CDR1 as SGHTA and CDR2 as FQGNSA. The J segment lost 3 bases and the V segment lost 6 bases, leaving 3 bases of the junction unmatched. CDR3 sequence reads: CASSVAGGKETQYF. CDR3 nucleotides: TGTGCCAGCAGTGTAGCGGGGGGGAAAGAGACCCAGTACTTC.

The V call is TRBV27, the J call TRBJ1-5, with unresolved D. Germline values: CDR1 MNHEY, CDR2 SMNVEV (reference sequence). The CDR3 spans 14 residues. The V end lost 3 bases, the J end lost 5 bases, and 11 bases lay between the germline ends. The CDR3 sequence is CASSFSGGYQPQHF. DNA for the CDR3: TGTGCCAGCAGTTTTTCAGGAGGTTATCAGCCCCAGCATTTT.

This sequence joins TRBV19 and TRBJ1-1; 7 bases agree with TRBD1. V trimming: 5 bases; J trimming: 3 bases; junction bases outside the gene matches: 9. The CDR3 spans 15 residues. The V gene's germline CDR1 is LNHDA and CDR2 SQIVND (reference sequence). For the CDR3, the DNA is TGTGCCAGTAGTGACGACAGGGACAGTTACACTGAAGCTTTCTTT. This codes for CASSDDRDSYTEAFF.

V usage is TRBV5-6 and J usage is TRBJ2-3; TRBD1 agrees at 10 bases. After removal of 5 bases from V and 6 bases from J, the junction contained 3 bases not matched to a gene. Per the germline V gene, CDR1 is SGHDT and CDR2 is YYEEEE. The CDR3 runs 13 residues. The CDR3 region is CASRDRGIDTQYF. The CDR3 bases are TGTGCCAGCAGGGACAGGGGGATTGATACGCAGTATTTT.

The J gene is TRBJ1-1, the V gene TRBV5-1; 9 bases fit TRBD1. Germline loops: CDR1 SGHRS, CDR2 YFSETQ. This CDR3 has 16 amino acids. Unmatched junction bases numbered 7, after V lost 1 base and J lost 3 bases. CDR3 in amino acids: CASSLQKQGAYTEAFF. CDR3 nucleotides: TGCGCCAGCAGCTTGCAGAAACAGGGGGCATACACTGAAGCTTTCTTT.

The chain links TRBV27 to TRBJ1-1; perhaps TRBD1 as D (5 bases). V lost 5 bases and J 2 bases, leaving 18 bases between the germline ends. The CDR3 consists of 16 residues. Germline V gene data show CDR1 as MNHEY and CDR2 as SMNVEV (reference sequence). For the CDR3, the DNA is TGTGCCAGCAGTCCGATTTGGGGCGATTACAACACTGAAGCTTTCTTT. Translation gives CASSPIWGDYNTEAFF.

The chain uses TRBV5-6 and TRBJ1-1; D gene ambiguous. In germline, CDR1 is SGHDT, CDR2 YYEEEE. The CDR3 is made up of 15 amino acids. Deletions cut 0 bases from V and 1 base from J, with 10 bases between. As DNA, the CDR3 is TGTGCCAGCAGCTTGGACTGGAGGAGGAACACTGAAGCTTTCTTT. This encodes CASSLDWRRNTEAFF. The full variable domain, in which reference TRBV5-6 and TRBJ1-1 provide the parts outside the CDR3, is DAGVTQSPTHLIKTRGQQVTLRCSPKSGHDTVSWYQQALGQGPQFIFQYYEEEERQRGNFPDRFSGHQFPNYSSELNVNALLLGDSALYLCASSLDWRRNTEAFFGQGTRLTVV.